Below are 26 T cell receptor beta chains sequenced from a single sample in a study of radiation and T cells in renal cell carcinoma. The treatment was: treatment-naive control, cytoreductive nephrectomy. Profiled with immunoSEQ multiplex PCR; TCRdb holds only in-frame clones, not every one. There are 10,000 to 15,000 clones in the sample; over 60% occur only once, and around 20% lies in the top ten. Sequences were derived from tumor tissue, sampled from a patient whose treatment was nephrectomy without radiotherapy. These receptors were collected from a woman of 80 years or more with renal cell carcinoma.

This clone was observed a few times. The chain joins TRBV7-9 to TRBJ1-4, with D uncertain. Germline V gene data show CDR1 as SEHNR and CDR2 as FQNEAQ (reference sequence). There are 15 residues in the CDR3. V was trimmed by 5 bases and J by 0 bases, leaving 10 bases between them. The CDR3 bases are TGTGCCAGCAGCCTGACCCGCTCAACTAATGAAAAACTGTTTTTT. Amino acid sequence: CASSLTRSTNEKLFF. The full variable domain, in which reference TRBV7-9 and TRBJ1-4 provide the parts outside the CDR3, is DTGVSQNPRHKITKRGQNVTFRCDPISEHNRLYWYRQTLGQGPEFLTYFQNEAQLEKSRLLSDRFSAERPKGSFSTLEIQRTEQGDSAMYLCASSLTRSTNEKLFFGSGTQLSVL.

The chain combines TRBV18 with TRBJ2-3, with D hard to call. Germline V gene data show CDR1 as KGHSH and CDR2 as LQKENI. This CDR3 region has 15 residues. V lost 2 bases and J 2 bases, leaving 11 bases between the germline ends. The CDR3 reads CASSPFGEYTDTQYF. DNA for the CDR3: TGTGCCAGCTCACCATTCGGAGAGTACACAGATACGCAGTATTTT.

The rearrangement uses TRBV18 and TRBJ1-6, with unresolved D. The length of the CDR3 is 14 residues. Trimming took 3 bases from V and 7 from J, leaving 10 bases between them. The germline V gene has CDR1 KGHSH and CDR2 LQKENI. The CDR3 nucleotides are TGTGCCAGCTCACCCCTCGGGCGGAATTCACCCCTCCACTTT. It translates to CASSPLGRNSPLHF.

The J gene is TRBJ2-7, the V gene TRBV5-6; no firm D call. V shed 1 base and J shed 0 bases, with 14 bases lying between them. The CDR3 loop spans 16 amino acids. Germline V gives CDR1 SGHDT, CDR2 YYEEEE. The DNA for the CDR3 is TGTGCCAGCAGCTTGTACGGCCAACTAAGCTCCTACGAGCAGTACGTC. It encodes CASSLYGQLSSYEQYV.

The V gene is TRBV10-3, the J gene TRBJ1-4; the D is unclear. With 3 bases removed from V and 2 bases from J, the gap between germline ends came to 7 bases. The CDR3 contains 14 residues. Germline loops: CDR1 ENHRY, CDR2 SYGVKD. CDR3 protein: CAISDEGTNEKLFF. The CDR3 coding sequence is TGTGCCATCAGTGATGAGGGCACTAATGAAAAACTGTTTTTT.

This sequence joins TRBV18 and TRBJ1-1, with D unresolved. The germline V gene encodes CDR1 KGHSH and CDR2 LQKENI. The CDR3 spans 15 residues. The V gene lost 3 bases and the J gene lost 7 bases, with 18 bases spanning the gap. The CDR3 nucleotides are TGTGCCAGCTCACCCCTAGGAGTTACCGACTTTGAAGCTTTCTTT. Translated: CASSPLGVTDFEAFF.

The J gene is TRBJ1-4, the V gene TRBV5-4, with a tentative D call TRBD1 (5 bases). The CDR3 extends over 14 amino acids. The germline V and J ends were trimmed by 0 bases and 4 bases, with 7 bases remaining between them. Germline CDR1 and CDR2: SGHNT and YYREEE (reference sequence). The CDR3 here is CASSLEGINEKLFF. The CDR3 DNA is TGTGCCAGCAGCTTGGAGGGGATTAATGAAAAACTGTTTTTT.

As DNA, the CDR3 is TGCGCCAGCAGTACCTCGAGGGCATTGAACCACAATGAGCAGTTCTTC. It is translated as CASSTSRALNHNEQFF. This chain links TRBV10-1 with TRBJ2-1, with D possibly being TRBD2 (5 bases). The length of the CDR3 is 16 residues. Germline loops: CDR1 WNHNN, CDR2 SYGVQD (reference sequence). V lost 5 bases and J 5 bases, leaving 19 bases between the germline ends.

The gene calls are TRBV5-1 and TRBJ1-3, with TRBD1 matching over 7 bases. Germline V lookup: CDR1 SGHRS, CDR2 YFSETQ. The J segment lost 3 bases and the V segment lost 0 bases, leaving 12 bases of the junction unmatched. The CDR3 sequence is 18 residues long. The CDR3 sequence: CASSLDLTRGPIGNTIYF. Written as DNA, the CDR3 is TGCGCCAGCAGCTTGGACCTCACTAGGGGGCCTATTGGAAACACCATATATTTT.

This chain uses TRBV5-1 with TRBJ1-1, with 7 bases aligning to TRBD1. CDR3 length equals 17 residues. V was pared by 1 base and J by 0 bases, with 9 bases of the junction left unmatched. Germline-derived CDR1 and CDR2 are SGHRS and YFSETQ. The CDR3 loop is CASSLYGTASLNTEAFF. The CDR3 DNA sequence: TGCGCCAGCAGCTTGTACGGGACAGCGTCCTTGAACACTGAAGCTTTCTTT.

As regards this clone: The sample holds other DNA sequences that translate to the same CDR3. V and J are TRBV5-6 and TRBJ2-1; no clear D. This CDR3 has 11 amino acids. Germline-derived CDR1 and CDR2 are SGHDT and YYEEEE. The V end was cut by 5 bases, the J end by 4 bases, with 4 bases between. The CDR3 DNA reads TGTGCCAGCAGAAATTACAATGAGCAGTTCTTC. Protein sequence: CASRNYNEQFF.

J is TRBJ1-2 and V is TRBV10-3, with TRBD1 as a possible D gene (5 bases). Germline V lookup: CDR1 ENHRY, CDR2 SYGVKD. V dropped 3 bases and J dropped 6 bases, with 11 bases sitting between them. The CDR3 consists of 13 residues. The CDR3 is CAISDLGTDGYTF. In nucleotides, the CDR3 is TGTGCCATCAGTGATCTGGGGACGGATGGCTACACCTTC.

This chain joins TRBV6-1 and TRBJ1-5; tentatively, D is TRBD1 (5 bases). Germline CDR1 MNHNS, CDR2 SASEGT. The CDR3 sequence is 14 residues long. V was trimmed by 5 bases and J by 8 bases, leaving 16 bases between them. The CDR3 reads CASSMWPGVEPQHF. The CDR3 coding sequence is TGTGCCAGCAGTATGTGGCCGGGGGTTGAGCCCCAGCATTTT.

CDR3 DNA sequence: TGCGCCAGCAGCTTGCCGGGACAGGGGGCGACCGAGCAGTACTTC. Its protein is CASSLPGQGATEQYF. The rearrangement joins TRBV5-1 to TRBJ2-7; TRBD1 agrees at 12 bases. Looked up from germline, CDR1 is SGHRS and CDR2 is YFSETQ. CDR3 length: 15 residues. The junction had 5 bases not matched to a gene; V was cut back by 1 base and J by 6 bases.

This clone has more than one count but fewer than ten. Written as DNA, the CDR3 is TGCGCCAGCAACGGAGGCTACAATCAGCCCCAGCATTTT. Translation gives CASNGGYNQPQHF. The rearrangement links TRBV10-2 to TRBJ1-5; D is unclear. CDR3 length: 13 residues. The germline V gene has CDR1 WSHSY and CDR2 SAAADI. Trimming shortened V by 7 bases and J by 3 bases, and 10 bases separated the two germline ends.

The gene calls are TRBV6-1 and TRBJ2-1; D is uncertain. Germline V gene data show CDR1 as MNHNS and CDR2 as SASEGT. The CDR3 spans 11 residues. Trimming shortened V by 5 bases and J by 4 bases, and 3 bases separated the two germline ends. The CDR3 nucleotides read TGTGCCAGCAGTCGATACAATGAGCAGTTCTTC. This codes for CASSRYNEQFF.

There are a few counts of this clone. This chain links TRBV2 with TRBJ2-2; 9 bases map to TRBD1. Losses at the gene ends were 8 bases for V and 0 bases for J; bases not matched to a gene: 4. Germline V gene lookup returns CDR1 SNHLY and CDR2 FYNNEI. The CDR3 has 15 amino acids. CDR3 sequence reads: CASARQGANTGELFF. The DNA for the CDR3 is TGTGCCAGCGCTAGACAGGGGGCGAACACCGGGGAGCTGTTTTTT.

The V and J genes are TRBV5-6 and TRBJ2-7; 8 bases agree with TRBD2. This CDR3 has 14 residues. The germline V gene encodes CDR1 SGHDT and CDR2 YYEEEE. V trimming: 8 bases; J trimming: 3 bases; junction bases outside the gene matches: 10. CDR3 coding DNA: TGTGCCAGTCAGCGGGGGATCACCTTCTACGAGCAGTACGTC. Protein sequence: CASQRGITFYEQYV.

This chain joins TRBV7-6 and TRBJ2-2; no firm D call. In germline, CDR1 is SGHVS, CDR2 FNYEAQ. V was shortened by 3 bases and J by 3 bases, with 14 bases between the two germline ends. The CDR3 extends over 16 amino acids. CDR3 sequence: CASSFGSNVDTGELFF. Written as DNA, the CDR3 is TGTGCCAGCAGCTTTGGGTCCAACGTTGACACCGGGGAGCTGTTTTTT.

This clone was counted once. The chain has TRBV7-2 and TRBJ2-6; D tentatively fits TRBD1 or TRBD2 (5 bases each). Germline-derived CDR1 and CDR2 are SGHTA and FQGNSA. The CDR3 runs 15 residues. Between the trimmed V and J ends, which lost 6 bases and 0 bases, there was a span of 9 bases. CDR3 amino acids: CASRTGLSGANVLTF. The CDR3 DNA is TGTGCCAGCAGGACGGGGCTCTCTGGGGCCAACGTCCTGACTTTC.

This clone occurred a few times. V is TRBV6-4 and J is TRBJ2-2, with unresolved D. V shed 2 bases and J shed 5 bases, with 6 bases lying between them. The CDR3 length is 13 residues. The germline V gene has CDR1 MRHNA and CDR2 SNTAGT. The CDR3 is CASSDGETGELFF. The CDR3, as DNA: TGTGCCAGCAGTGACGGGGAAACCGGGGAGCTGTTTTTT.

This clone was counted a few times. The rearrangement joins TRBV6-5 to TRBJ1-1; D possibly corresponds to TRBD1 (6 bases). V was pared by 0 bases and J by 7 bases, with 12 bases between. The length of the CDR3 is 14 residues. Germline V gene sequence: CDR1 MNHEY, CDR2 SVGAGI. Here the CDR3 DNA reads TGTGCCAGCAGTTACTCACTTGGACAGATTGAAGCTTTCTTT. Protein product: CASSYSLGQIEAFF.

This clone was seen only a few times. This chain connects TRBV29-1 to TRBJ1-2; D might be TRBD1 (5 bases). Germline-derived CDR1 and CDR2 are SQVTM and ANQGSEA. Trimming removed 5 bases from V and 7 bases from J, with 17 bases in between. The CDR3 sequence is 13 residues long. The DNA for the CDR3 is TGCAGCGTTCTCGTCACGTTCCAGGGTGGCTACACCTTC. Translation: CSVLVTFQGGYTF. The full variable domain, with the rest looked up from reference TRBV29-1 and TRBJ1-2, is SAVISQKPSRDICQRGTSLTIQCQVDSQVTMMFWYRQQPGQSLTLIATANQGSEATYESGFVIDKFPISRPNLTFSTLTVSNMSPEDSSIYLCSVLVTFQGGYTFGSGTRLTVV.

J is TRBJ1-5 and V is TRBV4-1; 9 bases agree with TRBD1. This CDR3 is 15 amino acids long. Germline loops: CDR1 MGHRA, CDR2 YSYEKL. J gave up 0 bases and V 6 bases, and 3 bases lay outside the gene matches. CDR3 coding DNA: TGCGCCAGCAGAGAGGGACAGGGTAGCAATCAGCCCCAGCATTTT. Protein sequence: CASREGQGSNQPQHF.

This chain connects TRBV27 to TRBJ1-5, with D possibly being TRBD1 (6 bases). Germline loops: CDR1 MNHEY, CDR2 SMNVEV (reference sequence). Trimming removed 0 bases at V and 0 bases at J, with 12 bases between. CDR3 length equals 17 residues. The DNA for the CDR3 is TGTGCCAGCAGTTTATCTCAGGGACATTATAGCAATCAGCCCCAGCATTTT. Translating it yields CASSLSQGHYSNQPQHF.

This clone was detected a few times. The V call is TRBV5-4, the J call TRBJ1-2; 11 bases are a match to TRBD1. This CDR3 is 15 amino acids long. Germline V gives CDR1 SGHNT, CDR2 YYREEE (reference sequence). With V trimmed by 4 bases and J by 8 bases, 10 bases remained unmatched. The CDR3 coding sequence is TGTGCCAGCAGCCACCTGGACAGGGGGCGAACGGGCTACACCTTC. Its protein is CASSHLDRGRTGYTF.